Many counts were recorded for the clone carrying this T cell receptor beta chain. The authors amplified TCR beta CDR3 regions from RNA transcripts. The library came from an HTBI-primed first-round RT-PCR and a second-round multiplex PCR. One entry per CDR3 protein, called by TCRdb with MiXCR from the multiplex PCR reads. The table includes 1 million to 1.3 million distinct CDR3 sequences, about two fifths detected once. Germline CDR1 is DFQATT and CDR2 is SNEGSKA (reference sequence). The CDR3 length is 15 residues. Trimming removed 7 bases from V and 5 bases from J, with 23 bases in between. The data originate from a study of Graves' ophthalmopathy and Graves' hyperthyroidism.

Sequences were obtained from peripheral blood or thyroid tissue (not recorded which). The rearrangement links TRBV20-1 to TRBJ1-1, with D perhaps matching TRBD1 (5 bases). The receptor was isolated from an adult man with Graves' hyperthyroidism. CDR3 nucleotide sequence: TGCAGTGTAAGGGAGCTGGGGGGTGGATGGACTGAAGCTTTCTTT. This translates into CSVRELGGGWTEAFF.